These T cell receptor beta chains were read from a single sample in a study of blood T cell repertoires in COVID-19. Sequencing was performed with immunoSEQ multiplex PCR; in TCRdb, only in-frame clones are kept and a portion is missing. Among over 200,000 clones listed, 91% were seen once. Sequenced: PBMCs or T cells enriched from blood (not recorded which). These receptors all come from a human donor in a cohort exposed to, infected with or recovered from COVID-19 (not recorded which). The donor label of this sample is uncertain. Each CDR3 is given with its conserved first and last residue. D genes are given only for firm matches. For some rows the clone size is stated as once, few or many, or as a class when expanded; others skip it.

v_call: TRBV6-5; clone_size: NA; d_call: NA; j_call: TRBJ2-7; cdr3_aa: CASSFATGVDEQYF; cdr3_nt: TGTGCCAGCAGTTTCGCAACCGGGGTCGACGAGCAGTACTTC
v_call: TRBV25-1; clone_size: NA; d_call: NA; j_call: TRBJ1-4; cdr3_aa: CASSEENRVGNEKLFF; cdr3_nt: TGTGCCAGCAGTGAAGAGAACAGGGTTGGAAATGAAAAACTGTTTTTT
v_call: TRBV10-3; clone_size: NA; d_call: TRBD2; j_call: TRBJ2-5; cdr3_aa: CAISAELAGGNLPFGETQYF; cdr3_nt: TGTGCCATCAGTGCAGAACTAGCGGGGGGTAACTTGCCTTTTGGAGAGACCCAGTACTTC
v_call: TRBV19; clone_size: NA; d_call: TRBD2; j_call: TRBJ2-7; cdr3_aa: CASSIGSGGASYEQYF; cdr3_nt: TGTGCCAGTAGTATCGGTAGCGGGGGGGCCTCCTACGAGCAGTACTTC
v_call: TRBV19; clone_size: NA; d_call: TRBD2; j_call: TRBJ2-7; cdr3_aa: CASSIRFGTSGGALGAYEQYF; cdr3_nt: TGTGCCAGTAGTATACGCTTCGGAACTAGCGGGGGGGCCTTGGGCGCCTACGAGCAGTACTTC
v_call: TRBV7-2; clone_size: NA; d_call: NA; j_call: TRBJ2-3; cdr3_aa: CASSFTGRSTDTQYF; cdr3_nt: TGTGCCAGCAGCTTTACAGGGCGTAGCACAGATACGCAGTATTTT
v_call: TRBV12-5; clone_size: NA; d_call: NA; j_call: TRBJ1-5; cdr3_aa: CASGPTGPNQPQHF; cdr3_nt: TGTGCTAGTGGTCCGACAGGCCCCAATCAGCCCCAGCATTTT
v_call: TRBV2; clone_size: NA; d_call: NA; j_call: TRBJ1-1; cdr3_aa: CASSEQEREAFF; cdr3_nt: TGTGCCAGCAGTGAACAGGAAAGGGAAGCTTTCTTT
v_call: TRBV6-2/TRBV6-3; clone_size: once; d_call: TRBD1; j_call: TRBJ1-1; cdr3_aa: CASSYPDRGNQAFF; cdr3_nt: TGTGCCAGCAGTTACCCGGACAGGGGGAATCAAGCTTTCTTT
v_call: TRBV4-3; clone_size: NA; d_call: TRBD1; j_call: TRBJ2-1; cdr3_aa: CASSQGTGVGEQFF; cdr3_nt: TGCGCCAGCAGCCAAGGGACAGGTGTGGGGGAGCAGTTCTTC
v_call: TRBV10-3; clone_size: NA; d_call: NA; j_call: TRBJ1-2; cdr3_aa: CAISEGTGSYGYTF; cdr3_nt: TGTGCCATCAGTGAGGGAACAGGGTCCTATGGCTACACCTTC
v_call: TRBV7-9; clone_size: NA; d_call: NA; j_call: TRBJ2-1; cdr3_aa: CASSSGQAPNEQFF; cdr3_nt: TGTGCCAGCAGCTCGGGACAAGCCCCCAATGAGCAGTTCTTC
v_call: TRBV4-1; clone_size: NA; d_call: NA; j_call: TRBJ2-7; cdr3_aa: CASSQGGGINEQYF; cdr3_nt: TGCGCCAGCAGCCAAGGTGGGGGGATCAACGAGCAGTACTTC
v_call: TRBV7-9; clone_size: NA; d_call: TRBD1; j_call: TRBJ2-7; cdr3_aa: CASSLLDRGSYEQYF; cdr3_nt: TGTGCCAGCAGCTTACTTGACAGGGGCTCCTACGAGCAGTACTTC
v_call: TRBV15; clone_size: NA; d_call: NA; j_call: TRBJ1-2; cdr3_aa: CATSRDSYGYTF; cdr3_nt: TGTGCCACCAGCAGAGATAGCTATGGCTACACCTTC
v_call: TRBV7-9; clone_size: once; d_call: TRBD1; j_call: TRBJ1-2; cdr3_aa: CASSLHQAGGFYGYTF; cdr3_nt: TGTGCCAGCAGCTTACACCAAGCAGGGGGCTTCTATGGCTACACCTTC
v_call: TRBV9; clone_size: NA; d_call: NA; j_call: TRBJ1-2; cdr3_aa: CASSVGGVTAPPNYGYTF; cdr3_nt: TGTGCCAGCAGCGTAGGGGGAGTAACCGCTCCCCCCAACTATGGCTACACCTTC
v_call: TRBV5-6; clone_size: NA; d_call: NA; j_call: TRBJ2-5; cdr3_aa: CASSNSVRDTQETQYF; cdr3_nt: TGTGCCAGCAGCAACTCAGTCCGGGACACCCAAGAGACCCAGTACTTC
v_call: TRBV5-4; clone_size: NA; d_call: TRBD1; j_call: TRBJ1-2; cdr3_aa: CASSLGTGGIYGYTF; cdr3_nt: TGTGCCAGCAGCTTGGGGACAGGGGGGATCTATGGCTACACCTTC
v_call: TRBV10-3; clone_size: NA; d_call: TRBD1; j_call: TRBJ2-7; cdr3_aa: CAISASGQGSYEQYF; cdr3_nt: TGTGCCATCAGTGCCTCGGGACAGGGAAGCTACGAGCAGTACTTC
v_call: TRBV18; clone_size: NA; d_call: NA; j_call: TRBJ2-7; cdr3_aa: CASSPPTGPASF; cdr3_nt: TGTGCCAGCTCACCACCGACAGGACCTGCTTCCTTC
v_call: TRBV20-1; clone_size: NA; d_call: NA; j_call: TRBJ1-5; cdr3_aa: CSASYGHNQPQHF; cdr3_nt: TGCAGTGCTAGTTACGGACACAATCAGCCCCAGCATTTT
v_call: TRBV4-2; clone_size: NA; d_call: TRBD1; j_call: TRBJ1-6; cdr3_aa: CASSQEIQGAGSPLHF; cdr3_nt: TGTGCCAGCAGCCAAGAGATCCAGGGGGCAGGTTCACCCCTCCACTTT
v_call: TRBV2; clone_size: NA; d_call: NA; j_call: TRBJ1-1; cdr3_aa: CASRAQGWPEAFF; cdr3_nt: TGTGCCAGCAGGGCACAGGGATGGCCTGAAGCTTTCTTT
v_call: TRBV29-1; clone_size: NA; d_call: NA; j_call: TRBJ1-1; cdr3_aa: CSVDPPGDTEAFF; cdr3_nt: TGCAGCGTTGACCCGCCCGGGGACACTGAAGCTTTCTTT
v_call: TRBV6-2/TRBV6-3; clone_size: NA; d_call: NA; j_call: TRBJ2-6; cdr3_aa: CASSYATGGANVLTF; cdr3_nt: TGTGCCAGCAGTTACGCGACAGGTGGGGCCAACGTCCTGACTTTC
v_call: TRBV30; clone_size: NA; d_call: NA; j_call: TRBJ1-2; cdr3_aa: CARQAYGYTF; cdr3_nt: TGTGCCCGACAGGCCTATGGCTACACCTTC
v_call: TRBV19; clone_size: once; d_call: NA; j_call: TRBJ2-1; cdr3_aa: CASSIDSPNEQFF; cdr3_nt: TGTGCCAGTAGTATAGATAGTCCTAATGAGCAGTTCTTC
v_call: TRBV6-5; clone_size: NA; d_call: NA; j_call: TRBJ1-5; cdr3_aa: CASDARFGQPQHF; cdr3_nt: TGTGCCAGTGATGCGCGGTTCGGACAGCCCCAGCATTTT
v_call: TRBV19; clone_size: NA; d_call: TRBD1; j_call: TRBJ1-4; cdr3_aa: CASTPDRGGREKLFF; cdr3_nt: TGTGCCAGTACCCCGGACAGGGGGGGCCGGGAAAAACTGTTTTTT
v_call: TRBV4-3; clone_size: NA; d_call: TRBD2; j_call: TRBJ2-1; cdr3_aa: CASSPHWTSEDNEQFF; cdr3_nt: TGCGCCAGCAGCCCCCATTGGACTAGCGAGGACAATGAGCAGTTCTTC
v_call: TRBV7-6; clone_size: NA; d_call: NA; j_call: TRBJ1-1; cdr3_aa: CASSNLEGTEAFF; cdr3_nt: TGTGCCAGCAGTAACCTCGAGGGCACTGAAGCTTTCTTT
v_call: TRBV15; clone_size: NA; d_call: TRBD1; j_call: TRBJ2-7; cdr3_aa: CATSTDRGPYEQYF; cdr3_nt: TGTGCCACCAGCACTGACAGGGGTCCCTACGAGCAGTACTTC
v_call: TRBV3-1/TRBV3-2; clone_size: once; d_call: NA; j_call: TRBJ2-1; cdr3_aa: CASSQSADNEQFF; cdr3_nt: TGTGCCAGCAGCCAGTCTGCGGACAATGAGCAGTTCTTC
v_call: TRBV12-5; clone_size: NA; d_call: TRBD1; j_call: TRBJ1-3; cdr3_aa: CASGLFRTGRISGNTIYF; cdr3_nt: TGTGCTAGTGGTTTGTTCCGGACAGGCCGGATCTCTGGAAACACCATATATTTT
v_call: TRBV19; clone_size: NA; d_call: NA; j_call: TRBJ1-1; cdr3_aa: CASKSTPEDTEAFF; cdr3_nt: TGTGCCAGTAAGTCCACCCCGGAGGACACTGAAGCTTTCTTT
v_call: TRBV12-1; clone_size: NA; d_call: NA; j_call: TRBJ2-7; cdr3_aa: CASSLYRGGSYEQYF; cdr3_nt: TGTGCCAGCAGCCTGTACAGGGGGGGGTCCTACGAGCAGTACTTC
v_call: TRBV3-1/TRBV3-2; clone_size: NA; d_call: NA; j_call: TRBJ2-2; cdr3_aa: CASSQDHETGELFF; cdr3_nt: TGTGCCAGCAGCCAAGATCATGAGACCGGGGAGCTGTTTTTT
v_call: TRBV2; clone_size: NA; d_call: NA; j_call: TRBJ1-3; cdr3_aa: CASSEEVSSGNTIYF; cdr3_nt: TGTGCCAGCAGTGAGGAGGTTTCCTCTGGAAACACCATATATTTT
v_call: TRBV11-2; clone_size: NA; d_call: TRBD2; j_call: TRBJ2-1; cdr3_aa: CASSLDWGGEQFF; cdr3_nt: TGTGCCAGCAGCTTAGACTGGGGGGGGGAGCAGTTCTTC
v_call: TRBV7-3; clone_size: NA; d_call: NA; j_call: TRBJ2-2; cdr3_aa: CASSLRSTSNTGELFF; cdr3_nt: TGTGCCAGCAGCTTAAGAAGTACATCGAACACCGGGGAGCTGTTTTTT
v_call: TRBV9; clone_size: NA; d_call: NA; j_call: TRBJ1-1; cdr3_aa: CASSAASNHMNTEAFF; cdr3_nt: TGTGCCAGCAGCGCCGCATCGAACCACATGAACACTGAAGCTTTCTTT
v_call: TRBV30; clone_size: NA; d_call: NA; j_call: TRBJ1-3; cdr3_aa: CAWTDQGSGNTIYF; cdr3_nt: TGTGCCTGGACTGACCAGGGATCCGGAAACACCATATATTTT
v_call: TRBV3-1/TRBV3-2; clone_size: NA; d_call: NA; j_call: TRBJ2-5; cdr3_aa: CASSQGVVRETQYF; cdr3_nt: TGTGCCAGCAGCCAAGGAGTAGTGCGAGAGACCCAGTACTTC
v_call: TRBV19; clone_size: NA; d_call: NA; j_call: TRBJ1-1; cdr3_aa: CASRAQEGQRDTEAFF; cdr3_nt: TGTGCCAGTAGGGCCCAGGAGGGGCAAAGGGACACTGAAGCTTTCTTT
v_call: TRBV2; clone_size: NA; d_call: TRBD2; j_call: TRBJ2-3; cdr3_aa: CASCKGLAGTTDTQYF; cdr3_nt: TGTGCCAGCTGTAAGGGACTAGCGGGGACCACAGATACGCAGTATTTT
v_call: TRBV3-1/TRBV3-2; clone_size: NA; d_call: NA; j_call: TRBJ1-2; cdr3_aa: CASSLPGLREGYTF; cdr3_nt: TGTGCCAGCAGCCTGCCAGGGCTCCGTGAAGGCTACACCTTC
v_call: TRBV15; clone_size: few; d_call: TRBD1; j_call: TRBJ2-7; cdr3_aa: CATSRDRGTGKYYEQYF; cdr3_nt: TGTGCCACCAGCAGAGATCGGGGGACAGGGAAATACTACGAGCAGTACTTC
v_call: TRBV6-4; clone_size: few; d_call: TRBD2; j_call: TRBJ2-5; cdr3_aa: CASSDSAGVKTQYF; cdr3_nt: TGTGCCAGCAGTGACTCGGCGGGGGTAAAGACCCAGTACTTC
v_call: TRBV4-1; clone_size: NA; d_call: NA; j_call: TRBJ1-4; cdr3_aa: CASSQEPATNEKLFF; cdr3_nt: TGCGCCAGCAGCCAAGAACCAGCAACTAATGAAAAACTGTTTTTT
v_call: TRBV5-1; clone_size: NA; d_call: NA; j_call: TRBJ1-6; cdr3_aa: CASSLAGGSSYNSPLHF; cdr3_nt: TGCGCCAGCAGCTTGGCGGGAGGGAGCTCCTATAATTCACCCCTCCACTTT
v_call: TRBV18; clone_size: NA; d_call: TRBD1; j_call: TRBJ1-2; cdr3_aa: CASSPGQGVPGYTF; cdr3_nt: TGTGCCAGCTCACCGGGACAGGGGGTACCTGGCTACACCTTC